A selection of T cell receptor beta chains follows, all from one sample in a study of shared clonotypes between healthy human individuals. The table came from immunoSEQ multiplex PCR; TCRdb's copy has only in-frame clones and leaves some out. The sample yields some 2.1 million clones, roughly 94% seen once. The sequencing sample was made of naive CD4+ T cells sorted from blood. The source of these receptors is a man between 18 and 29 years old in good health. Each CDR3 is given with its conserved first and last residue. Each record gives: V gene, J gene, clone size, D gene, CDR3 DNA, CDR3 protein. D genes are given only for firm matches. The listing skips clone size in some rows; elsewhere it reads once, few, many or a size class.

>TRBV7-3|TRBJ2-2|NA|TRBD2
TGTGCCAGCAGCCCGACTAGCGGGGTCACCACCGGGGAGCTGTTTTTT
CASSPTSGVTTGELFF
>TRBV6-5|TRBJ1-1|NA|NA
TGTGCCAGCAGTCGTAGGGCGAACACTGAAGCTTTCTTT
CASSRRANTEAFF
>TRBV10-3|TRBJ1-1|NA|TRBD1
TGTGCCATCAGCGGACAGGGGACTGAAGCTTTCTTT
CAISGQGTEAFF
>TRBV28|TRBJ1-1|NA|NA
TGTGCCAGCAGTACCCCCCAGGGGAGAAGCACTGAAGCTTTCTTT
CASSTPQGRSTEAFF
>TRBV7-2|TRBJ1-2|NA|NA
TGTGCCAGCAACCGCCTGGCAGGCACAAACTATGGCTACACCTTC
CASNRLAGTNYGYTF
>TRBV5-4|TRBJ2-3|NA|NA
TGTGCCAGCAGCTTCCCCCGGGTGGGAGATACGCAGTATTTT
CASSFPRVGDTQYF
>TRBV19|TRBJ1-6|once|TRBD1
TGTGCCAGTAGAACCGGGACAGACACTAGCTCCTATAATTCACCCCTCCACTTT
CASRTGTDTSSYNSPLHF
>TRBV30|TRBJ1-6|NA|NA
TGTGCCTGGAGTGTACAGGGCTATAATTCACCCCTCCACTTT
CAWSVQGYNSPLHF
>TRBV2|TRBJ2-3|NA|NA
TGTGCCAGCAATCAGGCCACAGATACGCAGTATTTT
CASNQATDTQYF
>TRBV7-2|TRBJ1-2|NA|NA
TGTGCCAGCAGAGAACCCGGATACTATGGCTACACCTTC
CASREPGYYGYTF
>TRBV5-1|TRBJ2-7|NA|TRBD2
TGCGCCAGCAGCTTAGCGGGAAGCTCCTACGAGCAGTACTTC
CASSLAGSSYEQYF
>TRBV30|TRBJ1-1|NA|NA
TGTGCCTGGACCCATATTACTGAAGCTTTCTTT
CAWTHITEAFF
>TRBV5-1|TRBJ1-3|NA|NA
TGCGCCAGCAGGGAGTCTGGAAACACCATATATTTT
CASRESGNTIYF
>TRBV18|TRBJ1-5|NA|NA
TGTGCCAGCTCACCCGGACAGACTAATCAGCCCCAGCATTTT
CASSPGQTNQPQHF
>TRBV7-2|TRBJ2-2|NA|NA
TGTGCCAGCAGCTTAGAGGCAGGGCCGGACACCGGGGAGCTGTTTTTT
CASSLEAGPDTGELFF
>TRBV28|TRBJ1-1|NA|TRBD1
TGTGCCAGCAGCCGCGGGACAGGGGAATATGTTAACACTGAAGCTTTCTTT
CASSRGTGEYVNTEAFF
>TRBV5-5|TRBJ2-3|NA|NA
TGTGCCAGCAGCCCTAGCCCAGATACGCAGTATTTT
CASSPSPDTQYF